One T cell receptor (beta chain) is described in this entry. What it recognizes is unknown. These data belong to a study of type 1 regulatory T cells. Across the whole study: T-allo10 is a Tr1-enriched, alloantigen-specific CD4 T cell product made in vitro.

The study, taken as a whole, reports: Tr1 cells had a more restricted TCR repertoire than non-Tr1 cells.

This CDR3 contains 13 residues. Per germline, CDR1 SGDLS and CDR2 YYNGEE. V was clipped by 6 bases and J by 9 bases, with 16 bases between them. Using its own MiXCR run on the reads, TCRdb lists one record per CDR3 protein. In the table there are 65,000 to 80,000 distinct CDR3 sequences, 20% of which are singletons. Sequenced sample: cultured type 1 regulatory T (Tr1) cells, either the whole culture or a sorted fraction (not recorded which). The clonotype was recovered from a human donor in good health. This chain joins TRBV9 and TRBJ2-1; D gene ambiguous. CDR3 in amino acids: CASTRSPMGEQFF. The CDR3 DNA reads TGTGCCAGCACCCGTAGCCCTATGGGTGAGCAGTTCTTC.